The T cell receptor beta chain described here comes from a study of molecular identifiers for immune sequencing clone quantification. Overall study results and limits: Identical TCR molecules sharing a barcode could underestimate highly expanded clone sizes.

The CDR3 consists of 12 residues. V lost 1 base, J lost 8 bases, and 6 bases lay in between. Germline V lookup: CDR1 SGHVS, CDR2 FQNEAQ. This clonotype was observed many times. Its antigen is as yet unknown. With listed TCR primers and previously described methods, bulk TCR libraries were prepared. TCRdb re-called the PCR reads with MiXCR, one entry per CDR3 protein. The sample carries about 330,000 distinct CDR3 sequences, about 22% recorded once. Naive CD8 sequencing libraries were generated from about 19,000 to 1,100,000 sorted cells, with 10%, 30% or 50% RNA as input. Sequencing used naive CD8+ T cells from blood, with Jurkat cell RNA spiked in. Subset indicated: FACS-sorted CD8+CD4-CCR7+CD45RA+ naive T cells. The receptor was derived from a human donor in good health. Some libraries in this study had Jurkat cell RNA spiked in. The rearrangement uses TRBV7-8 and TRBJ2-1; D gene unclear. CDR3 amino acids: CASSLEGYEQFF. The CDR3 region has the DNA TGTGCCAGCAGCTTAGAGGGTTATGAGCAGTTCTTC.